Each of the 10 T cell receptor beta chains below was sequenced from the same sample in a study of T cells in Graves' hyperthyroidism and ophthalmopathy. Amplification of TCR beta CDR3 regions used RNA as the template. Using the HTBI primer set, a first-round RT-PCR was run on the TCR CDR3. TCRdb re-derived calls from the multiplex PCR reads in MiXCR, one entry per CDR3 protein. This sample has roughly 720,000 distinct CDR3 sequences; 15% to 20% occur once, and the top ten carry roughly 16%. The sequenced material came from blood. These receptors were obtained from a man in his fifties with Graves' hyperthyroidism.

V is TRBV20-1 and J is TRBJ2-1; 9 bases match TRBD2. Germline-derived CDR1 and CDR2 are DFQATT and SNEGSKA (reference sequence). Losses at the gene ends were 4 bases for V and 3 bases for J; bases not matched to a gene: 4. The CDR3 has 14 amino acids. The chain's CDR3 is CSAKISGSYNEQFF. The CDR3 DNA reads TGCAGTGCTAAAATTAGCGGGAGCTACAATGAGCAGTTCTTC.

In this sample, this clonotype turned up a few times. The rearrangement joins TRBV2 to TRBJ2-1; 10 nucleotides line up with TRBD2. There are 15 residues in the CDR3. CDR1 and CDR2 from the germline V gene are SNHLY and FYNNEI. With V trimmed by 4 bases and J by 4 bases, 4 bases remained unmatched. The CDR3 nucleotides are TGTGCCAGCAGTGGCTGGACTAGCGGATACAATGAGCAGTTCTTC. Translation: CASSGWTSGYNEQFF. The complete variable domain, with remaining parts taken from reference TRBV2 and TRBJ2-1, reads EPEVTQTPSHQVTQMGQEVILRCVPISNHLYFYWYRQILGQKVEFLVSFYNNEISEKSEIFDDQFSVERPDGSNFTLKIRSTKLEDSAMYFCASSGWTSGYNEQFFGPGTRLTVL.

This clonotype has just a few counts. The chain joins TRBV7-9 to TRBJ2-3, with D unclear. Germline V gene data show CDR1 as SEHNR and CDR2 as FQNEAQ (reference sequence). CDR3 length: 14 residues. V gave up 2 bases and J gave up 3 bases, with 9 bases separating them. The CDR3: CASSLSQVTDTQYF. The CDR3, as DNA: TGTGCCAGCAGCTTAAGTCAGGTGACAGATACGCAGTATTTT.

This clonotype came up a few times. The chain has TRBV6-4 and TRBJ2-1; D gene unclear. Per germline, CDR1 MRHNA and CDR2 SNTAGT. The CDR3 contains 13 residues. Between the trimmed V and J ends, which lost 4 bases and 4 bases, there was a span of 8 bases. The CDR3 DNA follows: TGTGCCAGCAGTGCCTACGTTTACAATGAGCAGTTCTTC. This translates into CASSAYVYNEQFF.

V gene TRBV7-9 combines with J gene TRBJ1-2; tentatively, D is TRBD1 (5 bases). Germline V gene data show CDR1 as SEHNR and CDR2 as FQNEAQ (reference sequence). The CDR3 extends over 13 amino acids. V was clipped by 3 bases and J by 8 bases, with 13 bases between them. Written as DNA, the CDR3 is TGTGCCAGCAGCTTCCCAGGGTATCGCGGCTACACCTTC. Translation: CASSFPGYRGYTF. Drawing the rest from reference TRBV7-9 and TRBJ1-2, the complete variable domain is DTGVSQNPRHKITKRGQNVTFRCDPISEHNRLYWYRQTLGQGPEFLTYFQNEAQLEKSRLLSDRFSAERPKGSFSTLEIQRTEQGDSAMYLCASSFPGYRGYTFGSGTRLTVV.

This clonotype was detected many times. The chain employs TRBV12-3 or TRBV12-4 and TRBJ2-2; D is perhaps TRBD1 or TRBD2 (5 bases each). This CDR3 is 16 amino acids long. The V gene lost 3 bases and the J gene lost 3 bases, with 14 bases spanning the gap. The CDR3: CASSLGVGADTGELFF. CDR3 nucleotides: TGTGCCAGCAGTTTGGGGGTGGGAGCGGACACCGGGGAGCTGTTTTTT.

This clonotype was counted ten times or more. The gene calls are TRBV12-3 or TRBV12-4 and TRBJ1-3; D may be TRBD1 (6 bases). V was cut by 6 bases and J by 4 bases, with 13 bases left in between. The CDR3 runs 14 residues. The DNA of the CDR3 is TGTGCCAGCAGGCCTTACGGGACAGGAAACACCATATATTTT. Translated, it gives CASRPYGTGNTIYF.

This clonotype was recorded at least ten times. J is TRBJ1-1 and V is TRBV6-2 or TRBV6-3; D gene uncertain. Germline V gene lookup returns CDR1 MNHEY and CDR2 SVGEGT. The CDR3 is made up of 12 amino acids. V was pared by 3 bases and J by 8 bases, with 10 bases between. The DNA of the CDR3 is TGTGCCAGCAGTTATCGGCGCATCGAAGCTTTCTTT. Protein product: CASSYRRIEAFF.

This clonotype was counted between two and nine times. The chain links TRBV18 to TRBJ2-2; D is perhaps TRBD1 (5 bases). This CDR3 region has 16 residues. Looked up from germline, CDR1 is KGHSH and CDR2 is LQKENI. V gave up 2 bases and J gave up 0 bases, with 10 bases separating them. The CDR3 is CASSPWQGANTGELFF. CDR3 in DNA: TGTGCCAGCTCACCATGGCAGGGCGCGAACACCGGGGAGCTGTTTTTT.

At least ten counts were recorded for this clonotype. The chain couples TRBV13 to TRBJ1-5; D is ambiguous. Germline V CDR1 and CDR2: PRHDT, FYEKMQ (reference sequence). The CDR3 spans 15 residues. The V end was cut by 4 bases, the J end by 0 bases, with 10 bases between. CDR3 protein: CASSSLADSNQPQHF. The CDR3 DNA reads TGTGCCAGCAGCTCCCTTGCGGATAGCAATCAGCCCCAGCATTTT.